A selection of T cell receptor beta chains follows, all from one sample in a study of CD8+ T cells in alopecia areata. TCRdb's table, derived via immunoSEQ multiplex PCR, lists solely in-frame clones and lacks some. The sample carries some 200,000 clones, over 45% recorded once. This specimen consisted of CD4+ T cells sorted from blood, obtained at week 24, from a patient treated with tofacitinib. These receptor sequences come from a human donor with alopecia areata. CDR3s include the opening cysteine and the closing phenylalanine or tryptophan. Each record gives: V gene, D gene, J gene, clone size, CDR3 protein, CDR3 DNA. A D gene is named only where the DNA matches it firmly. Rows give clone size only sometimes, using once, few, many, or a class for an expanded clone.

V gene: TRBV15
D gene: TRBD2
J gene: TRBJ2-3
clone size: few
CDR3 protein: CATSRKLAGSTTDTQYF
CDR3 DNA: TGTGCCACCAGCAGAAAACTAGCGGGGTCTACCACAGATACGCAGTATTTT

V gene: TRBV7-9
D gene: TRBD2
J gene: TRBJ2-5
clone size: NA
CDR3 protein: CASSKRGGQETQYF
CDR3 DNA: TGTGCCAGCAGCAAGCGGGGGGGCCAGGAGACCCAGTACTTC

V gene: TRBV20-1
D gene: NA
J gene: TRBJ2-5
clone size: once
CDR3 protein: CSDRSGETQYF
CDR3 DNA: TGCAGTGATAGAAGCGGGGAGACCCAGTACTTC

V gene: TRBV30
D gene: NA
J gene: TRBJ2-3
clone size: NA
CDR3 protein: CAWSAGTSLTDTQYF
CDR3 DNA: TGTGCCTGGAGTGCAGGGACAAGCCTGACAGATACGCAGTATTTT

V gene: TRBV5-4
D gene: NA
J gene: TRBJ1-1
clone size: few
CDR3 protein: CASSLAGNTEAFF
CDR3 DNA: TGTGCCAGCAGCTTGGCAGGGAACACTGAAGCTTTCTTT

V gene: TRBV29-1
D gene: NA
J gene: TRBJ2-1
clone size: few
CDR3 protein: CSVESPSGQFF
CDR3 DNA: TGCAGCGTTGAAAGTCCCTCAGGGCAGTTCTTC

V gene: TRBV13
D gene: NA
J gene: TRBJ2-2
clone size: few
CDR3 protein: CASFVAGVTTGELFF
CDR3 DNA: TGTGCCAGCTTCGTTGCAGGGGTCACCACCGGGGAGCTGTTTTTT

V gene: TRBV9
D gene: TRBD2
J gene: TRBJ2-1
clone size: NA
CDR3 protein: CASSINSGGRYEQFF
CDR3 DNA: TGTGCCAGCAGCATTAATAGCGGGGGTCGCTATGAGCAGTTCTTC

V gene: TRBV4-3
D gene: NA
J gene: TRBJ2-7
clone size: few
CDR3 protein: CASSQQSGDYEQYF
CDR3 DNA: TGCGCCAGCAGCCAACAATCCGGGGACTACGAGCAGTACTTC

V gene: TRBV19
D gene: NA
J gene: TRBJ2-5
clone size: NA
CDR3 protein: CASSIGRSPQETQYF
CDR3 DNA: TGTGCCAGTAGTATCGGCAGGTCACCTCAAGAGACCCAGTACTTC

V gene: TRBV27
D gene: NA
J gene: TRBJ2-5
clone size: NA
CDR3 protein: CASSLGGAQETQYF
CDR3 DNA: TGTGCCAGCAGTTTGGGGGGAGCCCAAGAGACCCAGTACTTC

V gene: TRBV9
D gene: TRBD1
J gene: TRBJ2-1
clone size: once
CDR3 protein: CASSVQTGVNEQFF
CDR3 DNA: TGTGCCAGCAGCGTCCAGACAGGGGTCAATGAGCAGTTCTTC

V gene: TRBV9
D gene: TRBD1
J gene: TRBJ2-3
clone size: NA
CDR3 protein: CASSARDRWADTQYF
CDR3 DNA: TGTGCCAGCAGCGCCCGGGACAGATGGGCAGATACGCAGTATTTT

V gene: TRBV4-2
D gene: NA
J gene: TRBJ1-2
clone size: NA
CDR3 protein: CASSQLDNYGYTF
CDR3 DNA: TGTGCCAGCAGCCAACTAGACAACTATGGCTACACCTTC

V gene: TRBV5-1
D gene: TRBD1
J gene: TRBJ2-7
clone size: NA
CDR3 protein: CASSFVRPSRGEQYF
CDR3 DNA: TGCGCCAGCAGCTTCGTTAGGCCCTCCAGGGGGGAGCAGTACTTC

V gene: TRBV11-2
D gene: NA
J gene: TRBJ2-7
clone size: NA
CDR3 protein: CASSLNTGTTEQYF
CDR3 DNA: TGTGCCAGCAGCCTAAACACCGGGACCACCGAGCAGTACTTC

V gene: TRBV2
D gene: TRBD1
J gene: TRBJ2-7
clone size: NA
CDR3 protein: CASRPGTAPYEQYF
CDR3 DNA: TGTGCCAGCAGACCTGGGACAGCCCCCTACGAGCAGTACTTC

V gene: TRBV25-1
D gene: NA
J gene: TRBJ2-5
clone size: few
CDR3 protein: CASHRGASQAQYF
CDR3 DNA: TGTGCCAGCCACCGGGGGGCGTCACAGGCCCAGTACTTC

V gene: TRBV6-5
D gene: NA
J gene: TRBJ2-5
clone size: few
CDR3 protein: CASSRLLGETQYF
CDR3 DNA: TGTGCCAGCAGTCGACTATTGGGTGAGACCCAGTACTTC

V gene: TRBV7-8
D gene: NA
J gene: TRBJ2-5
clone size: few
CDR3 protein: CASSRAPWGASREGETQYF
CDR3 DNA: TGTGCCAGCAGCCGAGCCCCGTGGGGGGCCTCGAGGGAGGGAGAGACCCAGTACTTC

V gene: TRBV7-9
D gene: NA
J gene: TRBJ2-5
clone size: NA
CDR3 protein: CASSLGADEETQYF
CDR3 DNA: TGTGCCAGCAGCTTGGGGGCGGACGAAGAGACCCAGTACTTC

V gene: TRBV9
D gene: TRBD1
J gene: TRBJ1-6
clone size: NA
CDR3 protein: CASSPGQGENSPLHF
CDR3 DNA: TGTGCCAGCAGCCCGGGACAGGGGGAGAATTCACCCCTCCACTTT

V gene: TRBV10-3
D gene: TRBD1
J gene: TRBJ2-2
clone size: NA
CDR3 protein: CAISADRETGELFF
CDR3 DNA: TGTGCCATCAGTGCAGACAGGGAAACCGGGGAGCTGTTTTTT

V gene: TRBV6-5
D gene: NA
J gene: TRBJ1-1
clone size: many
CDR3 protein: CASSPSWGDTEAFF
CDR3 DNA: TGTGCCAGCAGTCCCTCTTGGGGAGACACTGAAGCTTTCTTT

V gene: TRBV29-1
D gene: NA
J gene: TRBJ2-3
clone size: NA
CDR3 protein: CSAYKTGTDTQYF
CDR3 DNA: TGCAGCGCCTATAAAACTGGGACAGATACGCAGTATTTT

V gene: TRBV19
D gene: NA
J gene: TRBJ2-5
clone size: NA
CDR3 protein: CASSMEGGETQYF
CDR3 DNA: TGTGCCAGTAGTATGGAGGGGGGGGAGACCCAGTACTTC

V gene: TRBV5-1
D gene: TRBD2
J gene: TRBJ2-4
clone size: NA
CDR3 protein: CASSSGTAQAKNIQYF
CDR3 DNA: TGCGCCAGCAGCAGCGGGACCGCCCAGGCCAAAAACATTCAGTACTTC

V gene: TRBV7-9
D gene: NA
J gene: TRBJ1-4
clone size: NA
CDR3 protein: CASSNTDGIQTNEKLFF
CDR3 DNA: TGTGCCAGCAGCAACACTGACGGGATTCAGACTAATGAAAAACTGTTTTTT

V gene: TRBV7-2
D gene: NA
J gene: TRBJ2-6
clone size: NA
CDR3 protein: CASSWDGVGANVLTF
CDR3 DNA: TGTGCCAGCAGCTGGGATGGCGTCGGGGCCAACGTCCTGACTTTC

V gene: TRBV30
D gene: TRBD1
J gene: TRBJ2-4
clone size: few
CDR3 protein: CAWAGTVNRDIQYF
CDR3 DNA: TGTGCCTGGGCCGGGACAGTTAATAGGGACATTCAGTACTTC

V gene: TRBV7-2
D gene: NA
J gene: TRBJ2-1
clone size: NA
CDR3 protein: CASSLDGGHYNEQFF
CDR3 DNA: TGTGCCAGCAGCTTAGATGGAGGCCACTACAATGAGCAGTTCTTC

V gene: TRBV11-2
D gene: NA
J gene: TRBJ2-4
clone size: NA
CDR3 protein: CASSLQNGRIQYF
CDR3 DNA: TGTGCCAGCAGCTTACAGAATGGGCGCATTCAGTACTTC

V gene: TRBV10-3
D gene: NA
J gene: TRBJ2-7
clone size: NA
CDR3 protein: CASTRGYEQYF
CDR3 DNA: TGTGCCAGCACTAGGGGTTACGAGCAGTACTTC

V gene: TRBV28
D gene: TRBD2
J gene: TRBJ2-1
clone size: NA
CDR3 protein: CASSLMASGRALNNEQFF
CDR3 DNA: TGTGCCAGCAGTTTAATGGCTAGCGGGAGGGCCTTAAACAATGAGCAGTTCTTC

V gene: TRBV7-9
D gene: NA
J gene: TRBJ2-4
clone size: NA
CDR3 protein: CARTLDIQYF
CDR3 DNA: TGTGCCCGAACGTTGGACATTCAGTACTTC

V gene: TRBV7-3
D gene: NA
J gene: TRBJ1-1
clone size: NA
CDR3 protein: CASSLLGNTEAFF
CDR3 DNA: TGTGCCAGCAGCTTATTAGGGAACACTGAAGCTTTCTTT

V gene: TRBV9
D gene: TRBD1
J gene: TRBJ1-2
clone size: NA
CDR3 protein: CASSPDRGYGYTF
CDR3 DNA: TGTGCCAGCAGCCCCGACAGGGGTTATGGCTACACCTTC

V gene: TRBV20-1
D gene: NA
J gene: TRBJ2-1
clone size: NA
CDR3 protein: CSTSSEGEQFF
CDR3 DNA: TGCAGTACCTCTAGCGAAGGTGAGCAGTTCTTC

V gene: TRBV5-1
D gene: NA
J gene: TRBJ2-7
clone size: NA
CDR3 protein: CASSLGGGGVEQYF
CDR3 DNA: TGCGCCAGCAGCTTGGGAGGAGGGGGCGTCGAGCAGTACTTC

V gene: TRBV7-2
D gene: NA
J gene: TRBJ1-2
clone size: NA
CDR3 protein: CASSRDALDSNYGYTF
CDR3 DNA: TGTGCCAGCAGTCGAGACGCCCTAGACAGTAACTATGGCTACACCTTC

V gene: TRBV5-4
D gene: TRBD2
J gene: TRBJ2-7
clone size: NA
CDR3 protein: CASSLPGLDSYEQYF
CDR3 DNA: TGTGCCAGCAGCTTGCCAGGACTAGACTCCTACGAGCAGTACTTC

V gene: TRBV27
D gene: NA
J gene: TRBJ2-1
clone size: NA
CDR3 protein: CASKPILSSYNEQFF
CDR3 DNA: TGTGCCAGCAAGCCTATCTTGAGCTCCTACAATGAGCAGTTCTTC

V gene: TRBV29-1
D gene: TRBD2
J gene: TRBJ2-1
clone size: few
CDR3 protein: CSVELPSGSYNEQFF
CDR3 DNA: TGCAGCGTTGAACTTCCTAGCGGGAGTTACAATGAGCAGTTCTTC